This TCR beta chain derives from a study of cytomegalovirus exposure and HLA in healthy donors. Whole-study context: Assignment to the Caucasian-associated ancestry cluster applied to less than 85% of the approximately 360 genotyped donors.

The PCR contained 60 Vbeta and 13 Jbeta primers. Data came from immunoSEQ multiplex PCR; TCRdb stores just in-frame clones and leaves some out. In the table there are about 200,000 clones, approximately 78% of which are singletons. On this clone: Its antigen is not identified.

Study-level points and caveats: Previous analysis showed most TCR beta V segments were productive about 87% or about 30% of the time. The study found most TCR sequences rare, yet found some public TCRs in many donors.

CDR3 length: 17 residues. Germline trimming cut 0 bases from V and 5 bases from J; bases unmatched to any gene: 11. CDR1 and CDR2 (germline): SGDLS, YYNGEE. The chain links TRBV9 to TRBJ2-5; 9 nucleotides match TRBD2. The source of this sequence is a woman aged 35 to 49 in good health and CMV-seronegative. The source material was PBMCs. The CDR3 region is CASSVGLAVGSGETQYF. For the CDR3, the DNA is TGTGCCAGCAGCGTAGGACTAGCGGTCGGCTCCGGGGAGACCCAGTACTTC. The complete variable domain, with remaining parts taken from reference TRBV9 and TRBJ2-5, reads DSGVTQTPKHLITATGQRVTLRCSPRSGDLSVYWYQQSLDQGLQFLIQYYNGEERAKGNILERFSAQQFPDLHSELNLSSLELGDSALYFCASSVGLAVGSGETQYFGPGTRLLVL.